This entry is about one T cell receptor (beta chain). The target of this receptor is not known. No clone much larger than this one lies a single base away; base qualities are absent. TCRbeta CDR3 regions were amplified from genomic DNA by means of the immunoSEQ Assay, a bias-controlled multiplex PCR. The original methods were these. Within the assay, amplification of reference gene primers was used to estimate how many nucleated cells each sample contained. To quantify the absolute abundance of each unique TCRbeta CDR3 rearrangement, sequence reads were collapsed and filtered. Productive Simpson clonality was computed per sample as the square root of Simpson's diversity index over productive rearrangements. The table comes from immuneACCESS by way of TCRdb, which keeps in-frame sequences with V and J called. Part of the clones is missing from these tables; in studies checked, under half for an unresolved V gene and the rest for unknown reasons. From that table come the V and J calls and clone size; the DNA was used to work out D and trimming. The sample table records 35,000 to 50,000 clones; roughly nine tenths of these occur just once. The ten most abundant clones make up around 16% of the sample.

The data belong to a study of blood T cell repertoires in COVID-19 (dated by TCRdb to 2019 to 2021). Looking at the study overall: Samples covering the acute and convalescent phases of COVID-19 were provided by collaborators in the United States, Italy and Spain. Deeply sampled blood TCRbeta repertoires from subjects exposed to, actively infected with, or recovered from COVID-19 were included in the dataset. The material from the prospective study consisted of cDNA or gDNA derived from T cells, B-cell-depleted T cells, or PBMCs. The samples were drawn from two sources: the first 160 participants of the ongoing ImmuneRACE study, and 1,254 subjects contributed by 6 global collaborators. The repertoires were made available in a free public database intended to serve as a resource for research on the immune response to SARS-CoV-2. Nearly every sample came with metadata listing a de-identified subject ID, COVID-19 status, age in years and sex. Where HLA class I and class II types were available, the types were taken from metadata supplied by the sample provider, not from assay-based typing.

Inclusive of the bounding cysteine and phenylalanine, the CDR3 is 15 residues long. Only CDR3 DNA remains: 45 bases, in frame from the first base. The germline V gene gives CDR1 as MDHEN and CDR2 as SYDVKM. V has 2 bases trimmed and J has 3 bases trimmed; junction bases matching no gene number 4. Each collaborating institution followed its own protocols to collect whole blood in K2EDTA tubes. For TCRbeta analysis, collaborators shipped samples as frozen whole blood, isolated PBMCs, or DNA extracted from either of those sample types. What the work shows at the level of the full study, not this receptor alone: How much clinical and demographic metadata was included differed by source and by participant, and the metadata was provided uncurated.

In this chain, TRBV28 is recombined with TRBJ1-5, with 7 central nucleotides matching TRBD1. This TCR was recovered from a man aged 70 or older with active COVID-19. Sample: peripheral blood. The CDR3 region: CASSLPGGSNQPQHF. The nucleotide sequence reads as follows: TGTGCCAGCAGTTTACCAGGGGGTTCCAATCAGCCCCAGCATTTT.